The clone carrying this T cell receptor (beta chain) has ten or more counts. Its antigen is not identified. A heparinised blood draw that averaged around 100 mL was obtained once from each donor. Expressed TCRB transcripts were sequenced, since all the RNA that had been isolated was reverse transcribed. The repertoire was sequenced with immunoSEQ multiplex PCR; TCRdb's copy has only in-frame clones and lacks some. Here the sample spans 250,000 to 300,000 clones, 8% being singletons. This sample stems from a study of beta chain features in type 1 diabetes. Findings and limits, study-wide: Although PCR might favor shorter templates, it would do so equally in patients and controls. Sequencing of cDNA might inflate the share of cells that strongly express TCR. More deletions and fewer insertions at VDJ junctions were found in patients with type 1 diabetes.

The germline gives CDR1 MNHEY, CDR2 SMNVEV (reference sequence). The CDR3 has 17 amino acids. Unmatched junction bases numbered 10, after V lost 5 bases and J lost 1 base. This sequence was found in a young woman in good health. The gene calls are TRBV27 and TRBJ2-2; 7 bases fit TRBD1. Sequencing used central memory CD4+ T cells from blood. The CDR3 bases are TGTGCCAGCAGTCCCCCGACAGGGAAGATGAACACCGGGGAGCTGTTTTTT. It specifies CASSPPTGKMNTGELFF.